This TCR beta chain was recorded in a study of graft-versus-host responses after intestinal transplantation. Background on the study: All recipients were given anti-thymocyte globulin induction, and tacrolimus and steroids were then administered for 2 to 3 years.

Concerning this clone itself: No antigen is known for it.

Sequencing used immunoSEQ multiplex PCR; TCRdb keeps in-frame clones, though not all of them. The sample records 85,000 to 130,000 clones, about 90% being singletons. The CDR3 loop spans 13 amino acids. V lost 2 bases, J lost 3 bases, and 1 base stayed unmatched. CDR1 and CDR2 from the germline V gene are SGHKS and YYEKEE (reference sequence). This chain connects TRBV5-5 to TRBJ1-1, with 7 bases matching TRBD1. Material: unstimulated CD4+ T cells sorted from spleen or lymph node cells, obtained before intestinal transplant. This sequence originates from a human donor who received an intestinal transplant. CDR3 residues: CASSFDRDTEAFF. The CDR3 DNA reads TGTGCCAGCAGCTTCGACAGGGACACTGAAGCTTTCTTT.